The TCR beta chain described here comes from a study of CD8+ T cells in alopecia areata. Study-wide results and limits: Patients showed less clear TCR sequence sharing than mice, possibly partly because of HLA diversity. Higher clonality was seen in lesional scalp than in normal scalp, especially in alopecia totalis/universalis.

Per germline, CDR1 NSHNY and CDR2 SYGAGN. The CDR3 has 12 residues. Following RNA extraction, reverse transcription yielded cDNA that acted as the sequencing template. Produced via immunoSEQ multiplex PCR; TCRdb's table is partial and in-frame only. Listed for the sample are 290,000 or so clones, none seen a single time. As for this clone: Its specificity is unknown. Gene names follow the mouse nomenclature. Read data end 4 residues before the CDR3 end; the end is taken from the germline J gene.

Cells from pooled cutaneous lymph nodes were sorted by CD4, CD8alpha, NKG2D, NKG2ACE and other markers. This chain links TRBV13-1 with TRBJ1-1, with a tentative D call TRBD1 (6 bases). The source is a C3H/HeJ mouse with alopecia areata. Mouse MHC haplotype: H2-k. Sequencing input: CD4+ T cells sorted from a lymph node. CDR3 sequence: CASPPGQTEVFF. The sequenced CDR3 bases are TGTGCCAGTCCGCCGGGACAAACA.